This TCR beta chain was captured by sequencing in a study of cytomegalovirus exposure and HLA in healthy donors. Findings of the study overall: The authors later linked a missense DCLRE1C variant to TCR beta V- and J-gene trimming. The authors listed 150 to 200 TCR beta chains as cytomegalovirus-associated.

Germline V gene lookup returns CDR1 LNHNV and CDR2 YYDKDF (reference sequence). The CDR3 has 15 residues. J lost 5 bases, V lost 1 base, and 5 bases had no gene match. A word on this clone: What it recognizes is unknown.

Primers for the PCR totalled 60 Vbeta and 13 Jbeta. Repertoires were generated with immunoSEQ multiplex PCR, while TCRdb's copy carries only in-frame clones and drops some. This table lists about 140,000 clones. The chain recombines TRBV15 with TRBJ2-5; 9 positions match TRBD2. The sample was PBMCs. The receptor was isolated from a woman younger than 30 in good health and CMV-seronegative. The chain's CDR3 is CATSRVGLATETQYF. The CDR3 DNA reads TGTGCCACCAGCAGAGTCGGACTAGCGACGGAGACCCAGTACTTC. Together with reference TRBV15 and TRBJ2-5, the CDR3 gives the full variable domain: DAMVIQNPRYQVTQFGKPVTLSCSQTLNHNVMYWYQQKSSQAPKLLFHYYDKDFNNEADTPDNFQSRRPNTSFCFLDIRSPGLGDTAMYLCATSRVGLATETQYFGPGTRLLVL.